This TCR beta chain emerged from a study of T cell responses to AZD1222 COVID-19 vaccine. Study-wide results and limits: Of the AZD1222 recipients, only 5 or 6 were seropositive at baseline. Variant regions that are unmutated are reportedly the target of nearly half of spike-specific TCRs. Along spike, vaccine-associated CD4 TCRs were found throughout, with dominance at 160-218 and 743-854.

The CDR3 runs to 15 residues. J gave up 5 bases and V 0 bases, and 1 base lay outside the gene matches. The V gene's germline CDR1 is MNHEY and CDR2 SVGEGT. Sequenced by immunoSEQ multiplex PCR; TCRdb stores in-frame clones only, minus some. The repertoire holds 250,000 to 300,000 clones, with around 93% as singletons. On this clone itself: Its antigen is unidentified.

Analyses pooled second doses at about 4 or about 12 weeks. This TCR derives from an adult who received the AZD1222 COVID-19 vaccine. The chain joins TRBV6-2 or TRBV6-3 to TRBJ2-7, with 13 nucleotides matching TRBD2. The sample in question was peripheral blood, obtained 28 days after the second AZD1222 dose. Written as DNA, the CDR3 is TGTGCCAGCAGTTACTCCGGACTAGCGGGAGACGAGCAGTACTTC. It encodes CASSYSGLAGDEQYF.